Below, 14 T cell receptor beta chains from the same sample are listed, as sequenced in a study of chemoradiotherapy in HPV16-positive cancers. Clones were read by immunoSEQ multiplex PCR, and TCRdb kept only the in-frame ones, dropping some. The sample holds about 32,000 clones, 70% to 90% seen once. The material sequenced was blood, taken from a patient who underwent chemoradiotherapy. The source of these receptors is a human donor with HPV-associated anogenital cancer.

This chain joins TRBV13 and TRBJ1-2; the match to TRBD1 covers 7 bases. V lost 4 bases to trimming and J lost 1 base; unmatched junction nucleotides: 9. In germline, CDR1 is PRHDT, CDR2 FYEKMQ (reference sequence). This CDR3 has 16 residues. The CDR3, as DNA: TGTGCCAGCAGCTCGATGCAGGGGGAACGTAACTATGGCTACACCTTC. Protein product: CASSSMQGERNYGYTF. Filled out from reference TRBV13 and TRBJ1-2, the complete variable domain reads AAGVIQSPRHLIKEKRETATLKCYPIPRHDTVYWYQQGPGQDPQFLISFYEKMQSDKGSIPDRFSAQQFSDYHSELNMSSLELGDSALYFCASSSMQGERNYGYTFGSGTRLTVV.

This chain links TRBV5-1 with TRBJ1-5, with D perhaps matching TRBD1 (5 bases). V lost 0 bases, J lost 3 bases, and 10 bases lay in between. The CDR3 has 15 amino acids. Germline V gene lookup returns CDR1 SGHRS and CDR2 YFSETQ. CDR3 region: CASSLEAGINQPQHF. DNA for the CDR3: TGCGCCAGCAGCTTGGAGGCAGGGATCAATCAGCCCCAGCATTTT. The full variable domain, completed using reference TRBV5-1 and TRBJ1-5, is KAGVTQTPRYLIKTRGQQVTLSCSPISGHRSVSWYQQTPGQGLQFLFEYFSETQRNKGNFPGRFSGRQFSNSRSEMNVSTLELGDSALYLCASSLEAGINQPQHFGDGTRLSIL.

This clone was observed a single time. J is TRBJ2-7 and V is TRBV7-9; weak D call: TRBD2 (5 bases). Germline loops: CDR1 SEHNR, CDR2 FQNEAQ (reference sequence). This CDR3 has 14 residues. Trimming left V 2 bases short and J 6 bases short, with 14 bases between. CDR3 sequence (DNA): TGTGCCAGCAGCTTAACGCGGGCAGTAGGCGAGCAGTACTTC. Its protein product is CASSLTRAVGEQYF. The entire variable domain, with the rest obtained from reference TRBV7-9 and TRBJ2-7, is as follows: DTGVSQNPRHKITKRGQNVTFRCDPISEHNRLYWYRQTLGQGPEFLTYFQNEAQLEKSRLLSDRFSAERPKGSFSTLEIQRTEQGDSAMYLCASSLTRAVGEQYFGPGTRLTVT.

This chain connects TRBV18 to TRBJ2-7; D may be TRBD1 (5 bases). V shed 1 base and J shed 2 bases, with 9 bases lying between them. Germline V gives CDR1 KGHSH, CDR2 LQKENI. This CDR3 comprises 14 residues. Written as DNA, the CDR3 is TGTGCCAGCTCACCACGACAGCGAACCTACGAGCAGTACTTC. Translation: CASSPRQRTYEQYF.

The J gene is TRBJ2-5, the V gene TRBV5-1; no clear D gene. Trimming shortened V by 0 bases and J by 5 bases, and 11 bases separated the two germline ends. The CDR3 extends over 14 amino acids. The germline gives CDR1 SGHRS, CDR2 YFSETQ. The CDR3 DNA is TGCGCCAGCAGCTTGGGATCCGCCACGGAGACCCAGTACTTC. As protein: CASSLGSATETQYF. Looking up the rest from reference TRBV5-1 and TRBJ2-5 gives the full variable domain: KAGVTQTPRYLIKTRGQQVTLSCSPISGHRSVSWYQQTPGQGLQFLFEYFSETQRNKGNFPGRFSGRQFSNSRSEMNVSTLELGDSALYLCASSLGSATETQYFGPGTRLLVL.

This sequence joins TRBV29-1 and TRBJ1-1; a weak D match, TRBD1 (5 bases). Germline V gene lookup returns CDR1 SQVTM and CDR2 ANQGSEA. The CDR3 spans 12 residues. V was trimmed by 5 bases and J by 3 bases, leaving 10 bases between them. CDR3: CSVLDRHTEAFF. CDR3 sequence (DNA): TGCAGCGTTCTAGACAGACACACTGAAGCTTTCTTT.

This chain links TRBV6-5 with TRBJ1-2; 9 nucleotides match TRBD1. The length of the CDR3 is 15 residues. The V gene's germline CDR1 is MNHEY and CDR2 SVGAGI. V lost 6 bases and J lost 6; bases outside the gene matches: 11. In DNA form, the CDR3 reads TGTGCCAGCAGGCCACCGGGACAGGGAAAGGATGGCTACACCTTC. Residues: CASRPPGQGKDGYTF.

For the CDR3, the DNA is TGTGCCAGCAGGTACTCCTACGAGCAGTACTTC. It encodes CASRYSYEQYF. The chain has TRBV7-2 and TRBJ2-7; D is uncertain. CDR3 length: 11 residues. Between the trimmed V and J ends, which lost 6 bases and 0 bases, there was a span of 3 bases. The V gene's germline CDR1 is SGHTA and CDR2 FQGNSA.

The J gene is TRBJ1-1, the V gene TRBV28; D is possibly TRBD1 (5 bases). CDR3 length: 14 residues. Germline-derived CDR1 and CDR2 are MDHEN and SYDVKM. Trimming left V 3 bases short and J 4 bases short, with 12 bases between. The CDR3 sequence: CASSLGGAGTEAFF. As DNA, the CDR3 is TGTGCCAGCAGTTTGGGGGGAGCGGGCACTGAAGCTTTCTTT.

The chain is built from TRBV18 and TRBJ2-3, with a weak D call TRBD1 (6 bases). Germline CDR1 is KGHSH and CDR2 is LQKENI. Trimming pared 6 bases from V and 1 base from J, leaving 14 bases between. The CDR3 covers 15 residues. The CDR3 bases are TGTGCCAGCTCCCCCTGGGGACAAGGCACAGATACGCAGTATTTT. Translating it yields CASSPWGQGTDTQYF.

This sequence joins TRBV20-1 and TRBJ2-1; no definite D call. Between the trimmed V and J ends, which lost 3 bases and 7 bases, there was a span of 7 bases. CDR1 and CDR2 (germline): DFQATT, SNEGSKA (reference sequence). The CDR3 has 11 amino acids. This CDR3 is CSARVRNEQFF. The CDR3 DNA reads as TGCAGTGCTAGGGTAAGGAATGAGCAGTTCTTC.

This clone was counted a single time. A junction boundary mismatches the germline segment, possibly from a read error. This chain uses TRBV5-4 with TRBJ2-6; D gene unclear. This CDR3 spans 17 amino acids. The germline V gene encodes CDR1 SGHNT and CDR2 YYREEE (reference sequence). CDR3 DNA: TGTGCCAGCTTACGCTCCGTACCAGACAAGTCGGGCCAACGTCCTGACTTC. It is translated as CASLRSVPDKSGQRPDF.

Written as DNA, the CDR3 is TGTGCCAGCGCTACTGAGACGGGCACGCAGTATTTT. Protein product: CASATETGTQYF. The chain recombines TRBV6-1 with TRBJ2-3; no firm D call. Trimming took 8 bases from V and 9 from J, leaving 15 bases between them. Germline CDR1 reads MNHNS; CDR2 reads SASEGT. The length of the CDR3 is 12 residues.

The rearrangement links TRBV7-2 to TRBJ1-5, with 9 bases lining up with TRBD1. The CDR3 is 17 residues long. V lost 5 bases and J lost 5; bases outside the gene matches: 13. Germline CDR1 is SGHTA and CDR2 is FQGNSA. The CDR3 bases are TGTGCCAGCAGCCTGGGACAGGGCGGGAGGCAACATCAGCCCCAGCATTTT. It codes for CASSLGQGGRQHQPQHF.